A selection of T cell receptor beta chains follows, all from one sample in a study of blood T cell repertoires in COVID-19. The repertoire was sequenced with immunoSEQ multiplex PCR; TCRdb's copy has only in-frame clones and lacks some. The table records around 400,000 clones, 70% to 90% of them present only once. Sequencing used PBMCs or T cells enriched from blood (not recorded which). These receptors all stem from a woman between 18 and 29 years old who had been exposed to COVID-19. The CDR3 runs from the conserved cysteine through the conserved F or W. Fields, in order: clone size, V gene, CDR3 length, CDR3 protein. Not all rows give a size; the values are once, few, many and, for expanded clones, a class.

>few|TRBV6-5|15
CASSYSVQITGELFF
>once|TRBV2|16
CASSDARFYSNQPQHF
>NA|TRBV7-8|18
CASSLQLGTSGDTDTQYF
>NA|TRBV11-2|14
CASGVGTSKNEQYF
>NA|TRBV6-5|13
CANLDRPNEKLFF
>NA|TRBV18|15
CASSPPGQGRQPQHF
>NA|TRBV27|18
CASSLSGIAGPLGETQYF
>NA|TRBV7-9|15
CASSSSQGMDTEAFF
>NA|TRBV28|15
CASSATSGRLHEQFF
>NA|TRBV7-8|15
CASSFLAGGFYEQYF
>NA|TRBV9|17
CASSVGVGLTNTGELFF
>NA|TRBV9|14
CASSVAGGFYEQYF
>NA|TRBV10-3|17
CAISDTSGRSGANVLTF
>NA|TRBV7-2|15
CASSDTPGQTYEQYF
>NA|TRBV5-1|14
CASSFSTTNNEQFF
>NA|TRBV14|21
CASSQDPRTASGRWGTDTQYF
>NA|TRBV6-1|16
CASSEEGRVPVRELFF
>NA|TRBV9|15
CASSVSGTGGYEQFF
>NA|TRBV7-9|16
CASSILAGTGFDEQYF
>NA|TRBV11-3|13
CASSLSTEGVQYF
>NA|TRBV2|18
CASSDLGPGQGESYGYTF
>once|TRBV4-3|14
CASSQVRGTGELFF
>NA|TRBV24-1|14
CATGGMGNTGELFF
>NA|TRBV11-2|15
CASSVFPGSETEAFF
>NA|TRBV20-1|16
CSASPWTSGHQETQYF
>NA|TRBV10-3|14
CAISESGLINEQFF
>NA|TRBV30|12
CAWSSRGQPQHF
>NA|TRBV7-2|14
CASSLEGTRGEQYF
>once|TRBV19|14
CASSIGQGGSEAFF
>NA|TRBV7-2|15
CASSLRGPEGHEQFF
>NA|TRBV23-1|14
CASSHYRVLEPQHF
>NA|TRBV6-6|11
CASKGEYEQYF
>NA|TRBV7-9|15
CASSLGTSTNEKLFF